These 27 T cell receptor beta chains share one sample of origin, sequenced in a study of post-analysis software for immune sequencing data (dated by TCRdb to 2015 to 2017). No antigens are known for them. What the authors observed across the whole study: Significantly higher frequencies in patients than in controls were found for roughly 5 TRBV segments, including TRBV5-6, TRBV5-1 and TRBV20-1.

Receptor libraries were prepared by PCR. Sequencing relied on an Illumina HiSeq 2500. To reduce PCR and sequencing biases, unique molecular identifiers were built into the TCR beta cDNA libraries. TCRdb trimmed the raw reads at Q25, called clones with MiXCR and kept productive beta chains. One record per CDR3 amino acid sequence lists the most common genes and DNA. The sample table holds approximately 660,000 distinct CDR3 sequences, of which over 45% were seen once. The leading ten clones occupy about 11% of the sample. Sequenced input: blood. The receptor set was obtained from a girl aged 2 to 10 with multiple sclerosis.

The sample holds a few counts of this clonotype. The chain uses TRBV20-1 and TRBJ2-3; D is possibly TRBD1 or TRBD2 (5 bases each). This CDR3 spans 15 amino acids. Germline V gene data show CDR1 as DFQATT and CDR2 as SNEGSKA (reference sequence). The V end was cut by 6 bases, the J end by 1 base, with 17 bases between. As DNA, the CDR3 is TGCAGTGCCAAGCCCCTCGTGGGGGGCACAGATACGCAGTATTTT. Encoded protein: CSAKPLVGGTDTQYF.

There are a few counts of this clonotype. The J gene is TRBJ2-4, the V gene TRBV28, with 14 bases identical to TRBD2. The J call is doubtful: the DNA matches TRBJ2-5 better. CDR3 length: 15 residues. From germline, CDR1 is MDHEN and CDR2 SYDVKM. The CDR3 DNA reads TGTGCCAGCAGTACGGGACTAGCGGGAGTCGAGACCCAGTACTTC. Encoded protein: CASSTGLAGVETQYF.

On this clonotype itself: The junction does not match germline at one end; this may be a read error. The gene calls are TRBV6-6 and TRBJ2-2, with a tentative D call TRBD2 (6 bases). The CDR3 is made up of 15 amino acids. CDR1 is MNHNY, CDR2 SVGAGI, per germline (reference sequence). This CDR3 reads CASSTSQGTGGERFF. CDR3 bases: TGTGCCAGCAGTACCTCTCAGGGAACGGGCGGGGAGCGGTTTTTT.

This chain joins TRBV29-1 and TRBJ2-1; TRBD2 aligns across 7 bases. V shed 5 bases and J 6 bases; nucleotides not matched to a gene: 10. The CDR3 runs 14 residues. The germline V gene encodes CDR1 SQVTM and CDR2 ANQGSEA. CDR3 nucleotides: TGCAGCGTTTGGGCGGGAGTAGGGGTCAATGAGCAGTTCTTC. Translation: CSVWAGVGVNEQFF.

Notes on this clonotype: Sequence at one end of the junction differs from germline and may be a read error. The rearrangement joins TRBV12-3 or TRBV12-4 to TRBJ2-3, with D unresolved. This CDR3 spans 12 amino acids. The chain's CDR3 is CACSLRTDTQYF. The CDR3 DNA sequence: TGTGCCTGCAGTTTGAGAACAGATACGCAGTATTTT.

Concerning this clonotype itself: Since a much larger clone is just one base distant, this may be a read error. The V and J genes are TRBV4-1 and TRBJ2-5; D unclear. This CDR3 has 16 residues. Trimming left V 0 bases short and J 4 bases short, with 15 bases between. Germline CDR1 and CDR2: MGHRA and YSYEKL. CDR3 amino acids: CASSQEGSGSSETQYF. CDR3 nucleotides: TGCGCCAGCAGCCAAGAGGGGTCAGGATCGTCAGAGACCCAGTACTTC.

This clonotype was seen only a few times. The CDR3 DNA sequence: TGTGCCAGCAGATCAACGGGGGGACACGCCCAACTGTTTTTT. Translated, it gives CASRSTGGHAQLFF. The chain employs TRBV6-5 and TRBJ1-4, with D tentatively TRBD1 (6 bases). CDR3 length: 14 amino acids. Trimming cost V 6 bases and J 12 bases, with 20 bases left between them. Germline assignment: CDR1 MNHEY and CDR2 SVGAGI.

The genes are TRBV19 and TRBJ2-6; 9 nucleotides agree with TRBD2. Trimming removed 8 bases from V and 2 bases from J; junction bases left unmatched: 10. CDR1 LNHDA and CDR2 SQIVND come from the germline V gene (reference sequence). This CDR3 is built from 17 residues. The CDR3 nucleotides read TGTGCCAGTGGTACTCTGCGGGGGGGCCCTGGGGCCAACGTCCTGACTTTC. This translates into CASGTLRGGPGANVLTF.

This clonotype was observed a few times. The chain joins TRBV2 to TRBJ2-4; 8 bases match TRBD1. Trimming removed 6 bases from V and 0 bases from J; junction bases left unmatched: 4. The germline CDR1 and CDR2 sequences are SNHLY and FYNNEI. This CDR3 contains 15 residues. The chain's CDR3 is CASRPRGLAKNIQYF. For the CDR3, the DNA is TGTGCCAGCAGACCCAGGGGGCTAGCCAAAAACATTCAGTACTTC.

CDR3 loop: CASSQDQGTGGYEQYF. DNA for the CDR3: TGCGCCAGCAGCCAAGATCAGGGGACAGGGGGCTACGAGCAGTACTTC. This rearrangement joins TRBV4-1 to TRBJ2-7; TRBD1 matches at 11 bases. Germline CDR1 MGHRA, CDR2 YSYEKL. The V and J ends lost 0 bases and 3 bases, in that order; junction bases with no gene match: 4. The CDR3 is 16 residues long.

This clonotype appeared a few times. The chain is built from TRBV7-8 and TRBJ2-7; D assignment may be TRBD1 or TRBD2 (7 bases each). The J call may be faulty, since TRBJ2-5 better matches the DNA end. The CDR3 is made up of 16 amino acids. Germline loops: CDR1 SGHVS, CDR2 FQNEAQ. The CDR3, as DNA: TGTGCCAGCAGCCCGGGTAGACAGGGAGGGTTAGAGACCCAGTACTTC. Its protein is CASSPGRQGGLETQYF.

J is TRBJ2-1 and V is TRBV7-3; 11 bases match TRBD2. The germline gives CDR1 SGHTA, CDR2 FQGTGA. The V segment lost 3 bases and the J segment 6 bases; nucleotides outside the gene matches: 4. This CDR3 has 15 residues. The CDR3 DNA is TGTGCCAGCAGCTTCTCTCTAGCGGGAGGCAATGAGCAGTTCTTC. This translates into CASSFSLAGGNEQFF.

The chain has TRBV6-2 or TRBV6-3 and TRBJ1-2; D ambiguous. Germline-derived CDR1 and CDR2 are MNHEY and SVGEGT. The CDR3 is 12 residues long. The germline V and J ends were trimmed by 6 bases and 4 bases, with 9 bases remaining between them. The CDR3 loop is CASSGFSYGYTF. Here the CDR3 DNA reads TGTGCCAGCAGCGGATTTTCCTATGGCTACACCTTC.

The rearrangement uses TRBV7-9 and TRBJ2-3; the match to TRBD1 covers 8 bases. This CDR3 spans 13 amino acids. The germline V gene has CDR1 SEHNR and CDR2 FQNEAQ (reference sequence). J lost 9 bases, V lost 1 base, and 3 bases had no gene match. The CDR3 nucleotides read TGTGCCAGCAGCTTAGGGACAGGGAACACGCAGTATTTT. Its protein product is CASSLGTGNTQYF. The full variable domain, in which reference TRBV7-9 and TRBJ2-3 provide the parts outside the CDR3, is DTGVSQNPRHKITKRGQNVTFRCDPISEHNRLYWYRQTLGQGPEFLTYFQNEAQLEKSRLLSDRFSAERPKGSFSTLEIQRTEQGDSAMYLCASSLGTGNTQYFGPGTRLTVL.

The CDR3 protein is CASSLDRVEAFF. CDR3 DNA: TGTGCCAGCAGCTTGGACAGGGTTGAAGCTTTCTTT. The chain employs TRBV12-3 or TRBV12-4 and TRBJ1-1; TRBD1 aligns across 8 bases. V lost 6 bases to trimming and J lost 7 bases; unmatched junction nucleotides: 4. The CDR3 has 12 residues.

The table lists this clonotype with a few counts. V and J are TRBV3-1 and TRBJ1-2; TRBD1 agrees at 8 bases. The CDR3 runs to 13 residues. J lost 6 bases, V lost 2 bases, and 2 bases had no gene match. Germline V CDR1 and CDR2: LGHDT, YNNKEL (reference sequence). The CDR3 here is CASSQTGGNGYTF. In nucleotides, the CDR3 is TGTGCCAGCAGCCAAACAGGGGGGAATGGCTACACCTTC.

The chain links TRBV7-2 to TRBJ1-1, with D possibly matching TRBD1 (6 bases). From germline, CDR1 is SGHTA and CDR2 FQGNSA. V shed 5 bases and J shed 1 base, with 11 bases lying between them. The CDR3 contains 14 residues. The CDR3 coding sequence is TGTGCCAGCAGCCATACAGGGAAGAACACTGAAGCTTTCTTT. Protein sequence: CASSHTGKNTEAFF.

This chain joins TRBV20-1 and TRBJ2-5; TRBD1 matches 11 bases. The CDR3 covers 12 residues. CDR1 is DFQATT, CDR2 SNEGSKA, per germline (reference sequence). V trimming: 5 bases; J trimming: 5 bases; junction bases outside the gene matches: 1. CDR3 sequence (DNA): TGCAGTGCTTGGGACAGGGGGGAGACCCAGTACTTC. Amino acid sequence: CSAWDRGETQYF.

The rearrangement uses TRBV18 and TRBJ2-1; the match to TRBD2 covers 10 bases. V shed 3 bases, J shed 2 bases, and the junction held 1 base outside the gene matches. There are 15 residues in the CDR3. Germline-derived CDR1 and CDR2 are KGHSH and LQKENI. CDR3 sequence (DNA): TGTGCCAGCTCACCCGGGACTAGCGCCTACAATGAGCAGTTCTTC. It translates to CASSPGTSAYNEQFF.

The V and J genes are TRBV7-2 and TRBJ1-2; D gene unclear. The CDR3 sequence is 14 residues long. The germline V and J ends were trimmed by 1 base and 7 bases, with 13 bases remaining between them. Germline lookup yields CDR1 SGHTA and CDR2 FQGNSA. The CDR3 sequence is CASSLDGDVAGYTF. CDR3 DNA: TGTGCCAGCAGCTTAGACGGGGATGTCGCTGGCTACACCTTC.

In DNA, the CDR3 is TGTGCCAGCAGCTCCAGCAACAGGGGTCCCAATGAGCAGTTCTTC. Translating it yields CASSSSNRGPNEQFF. The J gene is TRBJ2-1, the V gene TRBV7-2; 7 nucleotides align to TRBD1. With V trimmed by 4 bases and J by 6 bases, 9 bases remained unmatched. There are 15 residues in the CDR3. The germline gives CDR1 SGHTA, CDR2 FQGNSA.

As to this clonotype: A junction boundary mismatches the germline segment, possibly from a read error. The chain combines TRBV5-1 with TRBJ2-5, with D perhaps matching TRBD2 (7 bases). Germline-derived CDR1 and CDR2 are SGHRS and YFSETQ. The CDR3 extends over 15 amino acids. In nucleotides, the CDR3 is TGCGTCAGCAGCGGGGCGTTGGGGGGCGGTGAGACCCAGTACTTC. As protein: CVSSGALGGGETQYF. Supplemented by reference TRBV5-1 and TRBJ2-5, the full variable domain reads KAGVTQTPRYLIKTRGQQVTLSCSPISGHRSVSWYQQTPGQGLQFLFEYFSETQRNKGNFPGRFSGRQFSNSRSEMNVSTLELGDSALYLCVSSGALGGGETQYFGPGTRLLVL.

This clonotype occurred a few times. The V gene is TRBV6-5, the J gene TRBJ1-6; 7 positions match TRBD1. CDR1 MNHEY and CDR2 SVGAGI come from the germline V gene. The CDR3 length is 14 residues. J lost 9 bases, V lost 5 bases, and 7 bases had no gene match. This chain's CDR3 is CASSRDSSGSPLHF. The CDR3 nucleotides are TGTGCCAGCAGTCGGGACAGTTCGGGTTCACCCCTCCACTTT.

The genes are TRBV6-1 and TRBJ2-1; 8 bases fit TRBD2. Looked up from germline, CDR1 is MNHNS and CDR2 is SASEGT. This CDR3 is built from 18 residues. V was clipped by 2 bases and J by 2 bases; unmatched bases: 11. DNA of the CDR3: TGTGCCAGCAGTGAACATGCGGGGGGCCGTCGAGCCTACAATGAGCAGTTCTTC. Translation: CASSEHAGGRRAYNEQFF.

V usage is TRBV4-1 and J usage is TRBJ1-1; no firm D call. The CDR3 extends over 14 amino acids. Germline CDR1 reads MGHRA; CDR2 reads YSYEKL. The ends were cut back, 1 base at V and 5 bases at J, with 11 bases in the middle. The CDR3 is CASSQGVVWTEAFF. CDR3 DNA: TGCGCCAGCAGCCAAGGGGTGGTTTGGACTGAAGCTTTCTTT.

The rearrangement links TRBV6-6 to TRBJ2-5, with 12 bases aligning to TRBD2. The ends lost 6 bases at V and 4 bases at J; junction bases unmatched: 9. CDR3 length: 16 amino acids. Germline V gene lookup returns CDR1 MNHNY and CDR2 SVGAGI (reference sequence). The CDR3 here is CASSRRTSGELETQYF. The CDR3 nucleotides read TGTGCCAGCAGCCGTCGGACTAGCGGGGAATTAGAGACCCAGTACTTC.

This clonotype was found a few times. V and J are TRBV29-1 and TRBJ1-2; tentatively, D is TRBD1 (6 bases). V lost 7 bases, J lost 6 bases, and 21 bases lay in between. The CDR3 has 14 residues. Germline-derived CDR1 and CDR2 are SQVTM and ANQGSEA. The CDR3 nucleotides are TGCAGCGCCCTGAGAGGGGGGGGCGGTCATGGCTACACCTTC. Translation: CSALRGGGGHGYTF.